Sequencing of this T cell receptor (beta chain) was carried out in a study of regulatory T cells in long-lasting Graves disease. Trimming removed 5 bases from V and 7 bases from J; junction bases left unmatched: 12. The CDR3 covers 16 residues. Germline CDR1 MNHEY, CDR2 SVGEGT. General observations from the study: What was studied was peripheral blood only, and not thyroid tissue. Patients with persistent disease showed a bias toward TRBV28, TRBJ1-2 and TRBJ2-5.

Arm-PCR with iRepertoire HTBI primers amplified the CDR3 regions for these TCR beta libraries. Via MiXCR, TCRdb re-called the multiplex PCR reads, giving one row per CDR3 protein. The profile shows about 450,000 distinct CDR3 sequences, 14% of them singletons. Time point noted: newly diagnosed GD, antithyroid drugs for less than 3 months. The authors made the TCR library using RNA they extracted from PBMCs. American Thyroid Association guidelines defined Graves' disease diagnosis. Concerning this clonotype: What it binds is not known.

These data were also reused for a study on T cells in Graves' hyperthyroidism and ophthalmopathy.

This TCR derives from a woman between 45 and 60 years old with Graves disease. Source: peripheral blood mononuclear cells (PBMCs), taken at new diagnosis, from a patient treated with antithyroid drugs. The chain links TRBV6-2 or TRBV6-3 to TRBJ1-4; 8 positions match TRBD1. CDR3 loop: CASSQDAGGGVEKLFF. The CDR3 bases are TGTGCCAGCAGTCAAGACGCAGGGGGCGGGGTTGAAAAACTGTTTTTT.